The text below deals with one T cell receptor beta chain. Its antigen is as yet unknown. The sample is drawn from a study of molecular identifiers for immune sequencing clone quantification. The CDR3 spans 14 residues. Germline lookup yields CDR1 SEHNR and CDR2 FQNEAQ (reference sequence). Trimming took off 0 bases at V and 8 bases at J, with 12 bases between the two ends. Broader study findings: Jurkat TCR RNA spiked in from one cell could reportedly be detected among approximately 1 million naive cells.

A CD8+CD4-CCR7+CD45RA+ phenotype served as the sorting definition for naive CD8 T cells. TCRdb processed the PCR reads anew with MiXCR; each CDR3 protein has one entry. The sample holds about 40,000 distinct CDR3 sequences, about a fifth seen once. Material: naive CD8+ T cells from blood, with Jurkat cell RNA spiked in. Sample subset: FACS-sorted CD8+CD4-CCR7+CD45RA+ naive T cells. The receptor's source is a human donor in good health. Some libraries in this study had Jurkat cell RNA spiked in. The rearrangement links TRBV7-9 to TRBJ2-3; D is uncertain. CDR3 sequence (DNA): TGTGCCAGCAGCTTAGCGGTTACTATTGCTACGCAGTATTTT. Amino acids: CASSLAVTIATQYF.